This TCR beta chain originates from a study of T cell repertoires in cytomegalovirus infection. Study-level findings and limits: Pooled public TCR beta family frequency picked out CMV carriers with the relevant HLA. Ex vivo responses were dominated by HLA-C-restricted CMV-specific TCR beta clonotypes.

This clonotype appeared many times. Its target is not known. This CDR3 is 15 amino acids long. V lost 2 bases to trimming and J lost 3 bases, with 11 bases between them. Per the germline V gene, CDR1 is SNHLY and CDR2 is FYNNEI. TCRdb called the reads again in MiXCR, with one record for every CDR3 protein. The repertoire holds around 330,000 distinct CDR3 sequences, roughly 16% seen once, with about 12% in the top ten. The sample taken for sequencing was PBMCs. The receptor was isolated from a human donor in good health (CMV status not recorded). Some clones in this sample may be carry-over from other donors' samples. This chain uses TRBV2 with TRBJ2-1, with TRBD1 as a possible D gene (6 bases). In nucleotides, the CDR3 is TGTGCCAGCAGTGAACAGGGGTACAGCTACAATGAGCAGTTCTTC. It codes for CASSEQGYSYNEQFF. Filled out from reference TRBV2 and TRBJ2-1, the complete variable domain reads EPEVTQTPSHQVTQMGQEVILRCVPISNHLYFYWYRQILGQKVEFLVSFYNNEISEKSEIFDDQFSVERPDGSNFTLKIRSTKLEDSAMYFCASSEQGYSYNEQFFGPGTRLTVL.